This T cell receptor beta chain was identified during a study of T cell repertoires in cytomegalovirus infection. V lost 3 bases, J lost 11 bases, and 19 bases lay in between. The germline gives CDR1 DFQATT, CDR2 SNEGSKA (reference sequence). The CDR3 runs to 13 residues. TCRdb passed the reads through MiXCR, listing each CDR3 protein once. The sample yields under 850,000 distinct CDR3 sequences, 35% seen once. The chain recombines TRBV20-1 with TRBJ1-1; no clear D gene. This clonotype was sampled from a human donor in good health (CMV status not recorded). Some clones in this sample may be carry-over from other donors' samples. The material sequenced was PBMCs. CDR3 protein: CSARMTGLNAAFF. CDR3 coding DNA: TGCAGTGCTAGGATGACCGGGCTTAACGCGGCTTTCTTT.